What follows describes a single T cell receptor (beta chain). Germline V gene lookup returns CDR1 SGHRS and CDR2 YFSETQ. Trimming took 0 bases from V and 4 from J, leaving 9 bases between them. This CDR3 contains 14 residues. This specimen belongs to a study of cytomegalovirus exposure and HLA in healthy donors. The PCR made use of 60 Vbeta and 13 Jbeta primers. TCRdb's table, derived via immunoSEQ multiplex PCR, lists solely in-frame clones and lacks some. The sample consists of around 130,000 clones, 60% to 75% of them appearing once. This sequence originates from a woman in her forties in good health and CMV-seropositive. The chain joins TRBV5-1 to TRBJ2-3, with a weak D call TRBD1 (7 bases). The material sequenced was PBMCs. CDR3 amino acids: CASSLAGGPDTQYF. The CDR3 nucleotides are TGCGCCAGCAGCTTGGCAGGGGGGCCAGATACGCAGTATTTT.